These 24 T cell receptor beta chains share one sample of origin, sequenced in a study of T cell responses to AZD1222 COVID-19 vaccine. Generated by immunoSEQ multiplex PCR, the TCRdb table keeps only in-frame clones and is missing some. The repertoire holds about 140,000 clones, with over 90% as singletons. The specimen was peripheral blood, collected 28 days after the second AZD1222 dose. These receptors originate from an adult who received the AZD1222 COVID-19 vaccine.

The chain employs TRBV7-9 and TRBJ1-1; no definite D call. Germline CDR1 reads SEHNR; CDR2 reads FQNEAQ (reference sequence). The CDR3 is made up of 11 amino acids. The V end was cut by 5 bases, the J end by 4 bases, with 5 bases between. CDR3 in amino acids: CASSRSTEAFF. DNA of the CDR3: TGTGCCAGCAGCCGGAGCACTGAAGCTTTCTTT.

The CDR3 sequence: CASSLGRGEKLFF. The DNA of the CDR3 is TGTGCCAGCAGCTTGGGGAGGGGTGAAAAACTGTTTTTT. The chain joins TRBV5-5 to TRBJ1-4, with a weak D call TRBD1 (5 bases). V shed 0 bases and J shed 7 bases, with 7 bases lying between them. The germline CDR1 and CDR2 sequences are SGHKS and YYEKEE (reference sequence). The CDR3 totals 13 residues.

The V call is TRBV28, the J call TRBJ1-4; perhaps TRBD1 as D (6 bases). CDR3 length: 14 amino acids. V was trimmed by 6 bases and J by 8 bases, leaving 16 bases between them. Germline assignment: CDR1 MDHEN and CDR2 SYDVKM. CDR3 sequence (DNA): TGTGCCAGCAGCGAGCCCGGGACAAGCGAAAAACTGTTTTTT. Translating it yields CASSEPGTSEKLFF.

The CDR3 nucleotides are TGTGCCTGGAGTGTACAGGGAGTCACTGAAGCTTTCTTT. Amino acid sequence: CAWSVQGVTEAFF. The rearrangement joins TRBV30 to TRBJ1-1, with a tentative D call TRBD1 (6 bases). Germline lookup yields CDR1 GTSNPN and CDR2 SVGIG (reference sequence). This CDR3 has 13 amino acids. The V and J ends lost 0 bases and 4 bases respectively, with 9 bases between them.

The chain joins TRBV27 to TRBJ1-1; D is perhaps TRBD1 (6 bases). The germline CDR1 and CDR2 sequences are MNHEY and SMNVEV (reference sequence). This CDR3 contains 16 residues. V was pared by 3 bases and J by 3 bases, with 17 bases between. The CDR3 sequence is CASSLRPSGGHTEAFF. The CDR3 nucleotides read TGTGCCAGCAGTTTGAGGCCGTCGGGGGGGCACACTGAAGCTTTCTTT.

The rearrangement links TRBV7-9 to TRBJ1-4, with a weak D call TRBD1 (6 bases). Germline CDR1 and CDR2: SEHNR and FQNEAQ (reference sequence). Trimming removed 6 bases at V and 5 bases at J, with 13 bases between. CDR3 length: 14 residues. The CDR3 reads CASRTDRLNEKLFF. In DNA form, the CDR3 reads TGTGCCAGCAGAACCGACAGGCTAAATGAAAAACTGTTTTTT.

The chain combines TRBV5-1 with TRBJ2-7; 9 positions match TRBD2. The CDR3 extends over 18 amino acids. Germline CDR1 reads SGHRS; CDR2 reads YFSETQ. Trimming cost V 4 bases and J 4 bases; bases outside gene matches: 18. The CDR3 DNA follows: TGCGCCAGCAGCCCCATGGGCGGGAGGGCCAAAGAAACTTACGAGCAGTACTTC. Amino acid sequence: CASSPMGGRAKETYEQYF. The whole variable domain, filled in from reference TRBV5-1 and TRBJ2-7, reads KAGVTQTPRYLIKTRGQQVTLSCSPISGHRSVSWYQQTPGQGLQFLFEYFSETQRNKGNFPGRFSGRQFSNSRSEMNVSTLELGDSALYLCASSPMGGRAKETYEQYFGPGTRLTVT.

The chain has TRBV7-2 and TRBJ1-5; D not certain. Deletions cut 1 base from V and 0 bases from J, with 7 bases between. Germline CDR1 and CDR2: SGHTA and FQGNSA. CDR3 length: 15 amino acids. This chain's CDR3 is CASSLDENSNQPQHF. The DNA of the CDR3 is TGTGCCAGCAGCTTAGATGAGAATAGCAATCAGCCCCAGCATTTT.

The chain is built from TRBV5-8 and TRBJ2-3, with 8 bases identical to TRBD1. The trim removed 3 bases at V and 3 bases at J, leaving 3 bases unmatched. The germline V gene has CDR1 SGHTS and CDR2 YDEGEE. This CDR3 has 14 residues. The CDR3 spells CASSSRQGTDTQYF. For the CDR3, the DNA is TGTGCCAGCAGCTCCAGACAGGGGACAGATACGCAGTATTTT.

The V gene is TRBV15, the J gene TRBJ1-1; D gene uncertain. Germline-derived CDR1 and CDR2 are LNHNV and YYDKDF (reference sequence). V lost 0 bases, J lost 1 base, and 15 bases lay in between. The CDR3 totals 17 residues. The CDR3 region has the DNA TGTGCCACCAGCAGAGATGCCAGTGAGGCGGCGAACACTGAAGCTTTCTTT. Protein: CATSRDASEAANTEAFF.

A remark on this clone: One junction end disagrees with the germline gene, perhaps due to a read error. This rearrangement joins TRBV6-1 to TRBJ2-3; unclear D gene. This CDR3 has 13 amino acids. Germline V gene lookup returns CDR1 MNHNS and CDR2 SASEGT. CDR3 bases: TGTGCCAGCAGGGAAGGTGGTCAAGATACGCAGTATTTT. Amino acids: CASREGGQDTQYF.

The V and J genes are TRBV6-5 and TRBJ2-6; 7 bases are a match to TRBD1. The CDR3 is made up of 15 amino acids. In germline, CDR1 is MNHEY, CDR2 SVGAGI. Trimming removed 7 bases from V and 2 bases from J; junction bases left unmatched: 5. The CDR3 protein is CASTHRGTGANVLTF. CDR3 nucleotide sequence: TGTGCCAGCACCCACAGGGGCACTGGGGCCAACGTCCTGACTTTC.

The chain employs TRBV20-1 and TRBJ2-3; 7 bases fit TRBD2. Germline CDR1 reads DFQATT; CDR2 reads SNEGSKA (reference sequence). The CDR3 has 15 residues. V was pared by 3 bases and J by 0 bases, with 6 bases of the junction left unmatched. CDR3 amino acids: CSASRGVFSTDTQYF. CDR3 bases: TGCAGTGCTAGTCGGGGGGTCTTTAGCACAGATACGCAGTATTTT.

The sample holds a few counts of this clone. The chain joins TRBV27 to TRBJ2-2, with 8 bases lining up with TRBD2. Trimming at V came to 6 bases and at J to 6 bases, leaving 6 bases not matched to a gene. CDR1 MNHEY and CDR2 SMNVEV come from the germline V gene (reference sequence). The CDR3 sequence is 14 residues long. CDR3 DNA sequence: TGTGCCAGCAGGGGGACTAGTCTCGCCGGGGAGCTGTTTTTT. Residues: CASRGTSLAGELFF.

The chain recombines TRBV28 with TRBJ1-5; D uncertain. Trimming shortened V by 6 bases and J by 1 base, and 10 bases separated the two germline ends. Germline lookup yields CDR1 MDHEN and CDR2 SYDVKM. CDR3 length equals 14 residues. The CDR3, as DNA: TGTGCCAGCAGGCGGCCAAGGAGCAATCAGCCCCAGCATTTT. Protein product: CASRRPRSNQPQHF.

The rearrangement joins TRBV6-5 to TRBJ1-1; tentatively, D is TRBD1 (5 bases). The V and J ends lost 5 bases and 4 bases respectively, with 14 bases between them. CDR1 and CDR2 from the germline V gene are MNHEY and SVGAGI. CDR3 size: 14 residues. For the CDR3, the DNA is TGTGCCAGCAGTCGGTTGGGGGGGGTCACTGAAGCTTTCTTT. Translating it yields CASSRLGGVTEAFF.

This rearrangement joins TRBV2 to TRBJ2-6, with 11 nucleotides matching TRBD1. V trimming: 8 bases; J trimming: 2 bases; junction bases outside the gene matches: 5. The CDR3 spans 16 residues. Germline-derived CDR1 and CDR2 are SNHLY and FYNNEI. The CDR3 loop reads CASLGQGETGANVLTF. DNA of the CDR3: TGTGCCAGCTTGGGACAGGGGGAGACTGGGGCCAACGTCCTGACTTTC.

This clone was picked up one time. This could be a read error, since a much larger clone is one nucleotide away. The chain carries TRBV6-1 and TRBJ2-5; D might be TRBD2 (7 bases). Trimming stripped 1 base from V and 5 bases from J, with 17 bases between. CDR3 size: 16 residues. Germline V gene sequence: CDR1 MNHNS, CDR2 SASEGT. CDR3 sequence (DNA): TGTGCCAGCAGTGAAGGGGGGGCGGGGGCAGTGGAGACCCAGTACTTC. Translated, it gives CASSEGGAGAVETQYF.

This chain links TRBV6-5 with TRBJ1-2; the D is unclear. The CDR3 consists of 12 residues. In germline, CDR1 is MNHEY, CDR2 SVGAGI. V was shortened by 8 bases and J by 7 bases, with 14 bases between the two germline ends. DNA of the CDR3: TGTGCCAGCCGGCGCGCCGACGGTGGCTACACCTTC. Amino acids: CASRRADGGYTF.

V is TRBV4-1 and J is TRBJ1-1; D unclear. Germline V gene data show CDR1 as MGHRA and CDR2 as YSYEKL. CDR3 length: 15 amino acids. V shed 4 bases and J shed 1 base, with 13 bases lying between them. The CDR3 is CASSPPDGRNTEAFF. The CDR3 DNA sequence: TGCGCCAGCAGCCCACCGGACGGAAGGAACACTGAAGCTTTCTTT.

The chain recombines TRBV6-5 with TRBJ1-2, with unresolved D. The germline CDR1 and CDR2 sequences are MNHEY and SVGAGI. This CDR3 has 11 amino acids. V was cut by 10 bases and J by 7 bases, with 13 bases left in between. The CDR3 DNA reads TGTGCCACAAAGAGGGATTTTGGCTACACCTTC. Translated, it gives CATKRDFGYTF.

The chain combines TRBV7-2 with TRBJ1-5; 9 bases are a match to TRBD1. Looked up from germline, CDR1 is SGHTA and CDR2 is FQGNSA. With 5 bases clipped from V and 4 bases from J, the junction kept 6 bases outside the gene matches. This CDR3 contains 15 residues. The CDR3 DNA reads as TGTGCCAGCAGCCCCTCGGACAGGGGTAATCAGCCCCAGCATTTT. It yields the protein CASSPSDRGNQPQHF.

The chain recombines TRBV5-4 with TRBJ2-2, with a tentative D call TRBD1 (6 bases). The germline V gene encodes CDR1 SGHNT and CDR2 YYREEE (reference sequence). This CDR3 has 14 amino acids. V gave up 4 bases and J gave up 7 bases, with 14 bases separating them. In DNA form, the CDR3 reads TGTGCCAGCAGCACCGAAACAGGGTACGGGGAGCTGTTTTTT. It translates to CASSTETGYGELFF.

This clone has only one observation. The chain uses TRBV6-1 and TRBJ1-6; D ambiguous. This CDR3 spans 18 amino acids. V shed 3 bases and J shed 5 bases, with 20 bases lying between them. CDR1 is MNHNS and CDR2 is SASEGT in the germline V gene. CDR3 protein: CASSDRAPTTLNNSPLHF. The CDR3 DNA is TGTGCCAGCAGTGACCGGGCGCCTACTACCCTTAATAATTCACCCCTCCACTTT.